The 27 T cell receptor beta chains given below trace back to one sample, sequenced in a study of OX40 agonist ivuxolimab in advanced cancers. Profiled with immunoSEQ multiplex PCR; TCRdb holds only in-frame clones, not every one. The sample has about 29,000 clones, around 90% seen once. Here the sequenced sample was CD4+ or CD8+ T cells sorted from blood, taken in a trial of the OX40 agonist ivuxolimab. The receptors shown here come from an adult with an advanced solid tumor such as melanoma, head and neck, liver or kidney cancer.

The chain combines TRBV6-5 with TRBJ2-6, with 7 bases identical to TRBD1. The junction had 1 base not matched to a gene; V was cut back by 6 bases and J by 2 bases. The CDR3 loop spans 14 amino acids. CDR1 and CDR2 (germline): MNHEY, SVGAGI. The CDR3 DNA sequence: TGTGCCAGCAGAACAGGGGCTGGGGCCAACGTCCTGACTTTC. As protein: CASRTGAGANVLTF.

This chain links TRBV29-1 with TRBJ1-1, with 10 bases lining up with TRBD1. The CDR3 loop spans 12 amino acids. CDR1 is SQVTM, CDR2 ANQGSEA, per germline. With V trimmed by 8 bases and J by 6 bases, 6 bases remained unmatched. This CDR3 reads CSPSGTGAEAFF. The CDR3 region has the DNA TGCAGCCCCTCAGGGACAGGGGCTGAAGCTTTCTTT.

This chain uses TRBV28 with TRBJ1-2; possibly TRBD1 for D (5 bases). CDR3 length equals 14 residues. Germline CDR1 MDHEN, CDR2 SYDVKM. Trimming shortened V by 5 bases and J by 5 bases, and 15 bases separated the two germline ends. The CDR3 nucleotides read TGTGCCAGCAGTACCCCCCGGGGGATGTATGGCTACACCTTC. Amino acid sequence: CASSTPRGMYGYTF.

In nucleotides, the CDR3 is TGTGCCAGCAGTTACTCTTCCGGATTCTATGGCTACACCTTC. It translates to CASSYSSGFYGYTF. The V call is TRBV6-6, the J call TRBJ1-2; D gene ambiguous. Germline V gene lookup returns CDR1 MNHNY and CDR2 SVGAGI (reference sequence). This CDR3 has 14 amino acids. V was cut by 0 bases and J by 4 bases, with 9 bases left in between.

The chain links TRBV7-8 to TRBJ1-1; D unresolved. This CDR3 has 15 residues. The V gene's germline CDR1 is SGHVS and CDR2 FQNEAQ. V was clipped by 2 bases and J by 6 bases, with 16 bases between them. CDR3 residues: CASSLLEFGRAEAFF. As DNA, the CDR3 is TGTGCCAGCAGCTTACTGGAGTTCGGGAGGGCTGAAGCTTTCTTT.

The CDR3, as DNA: TGTGCCAGCAGTGCGCGGGACAGGGGGCGCTACGAGCAGTACTTC. It is translated as CASSARDRGRYEQYF. V is TRBV6-5 and J is TRBJ2-7; 12 bases map to TRBD1. This CDR3 comprises 15 residues. In germline, CDR1 is MNHEY, CDR2 SVGAGI. V shed 5 bases and J 3 bases; nucleotides not matched to a gene: 5.

Of note for this clone: Its ends do not fully match the called genes, so a read error is possible. V is TRBV29-1 and J is TRBJ1-1; D perhaps matches TRBD1 (5 bases). Per the germline V gene, CDR1 is SQVTM and CDR2 is ANQGSEA. The CDR3 runs to 13 residues. DNA for the CDR3: TGCAGCGTCGAGGGGAGATTGAAAACTGAAGCTTTCTTT. Its protein product is CSVEGRLKTEAFF.

The chain recombines TRBV11-2 with TRBJ1-3; D is possibly TRBD1 (5 bases). CDR1 and CDR2 from the germline V gene are SGHAT and FQNNGV. V was shortened by 4 bases and J by 0 bases, with 13 bases between the two germline ends. The CDR3 is made up of 16 amino acids. This CDR3 reads CASSWGESDSGNTIYF. DNA for the CDR3: TGTGCCAGCAGCTGGGGGGAGAGCGACTCTGGAAACACCATATATTTT.

The chain links TRBV6-5 to TRBJ2-1; D is undetermined. Germline values: CDR1 MNHEY, CDR2 SVGAGI. The CDR3 runs 16 residues. Trimming took off 2 bases at V and 3 bases at J, with 14 bases between the two ends. As DNA, the CDR3 is TGTGCCAGCAGTTACGACCCCCCGGATGTCTACAATGAGCAGTTCTTC. This encodes CASSYDPPDVYNEQFF.

The V and J genes are TRBV29-1 and TRBJ1-2; TRBD1 matches 9 bases. CDR1 is SQVTM and CDR2 is ANQGSEA in the germline V gene. V was pared by 4 bases and J by 2 bases, with 8 bases of the junction left unmatched. The CDR3 loop spans 15 amino acids. The CDR3 coding sequence is TGCAGCGTTGTCTTGGACAGGGGATCCAACTATGGCTACACCTTC. Translating it yields CSVVLDRGSNYGYTF.

This chain connects TRBV6-5 to TRBJ2-7, with 11 nucleotides matching TRBD2. Looked up from germline, CDR1 is MNHEY and CDR2 is SVGAGI. The length of the CDR3 is 15 residues. After removal of 6 bases from V and 0 bases from J, the junction contained 4 bases not matched to a gene. CDR3 coding DNA: TGTGCCAGCAGACTAGCGGGGGATCCCTCCTACGAGCAGTACTTC. This translates into CASRLAGDPSYEQYF.

The chain employs TRBV4-3 and TRBJ1-2; D remains ambiguous. The CDR3 covers 14 residues. The germline V and J ends were trimmed by 2 bases and 3 bases, with 10 bases remaining between them. Germline lookup yields CDR1 LGHNA and CDR2 YSLEER. In DNA, the CDR3 is TGCGCCAGCAGCCAACAGGTGTTAGACTATGGCTACACCTTC. Translated, it gives CASSQQVLDYGYTF.

The J gene is TRBJ1-6, the V gene TRBV2; 7 bases are shared with TRBD1. V was clipped by 4 bases and J by 5 bases; unmatched bases: 2. Germline CDR1 and CDR2: SNHLY and FYNNEI. CDR3 size: 14 residues. As DNA, the CDR3 is TGTGCCAGCAGTGGACAGGGTAATAATTCACCCCTCCACTTT. The encoded protein is CASSGQGNNSPLHF.

The V gene is TRBV6-6, the J gene TRBJ2-1; the D is unclear. The CDR3 totals 14 residues. CDR1 and CDR2 (germline): MNHNY, SVGAGI (reference sequence). Trimming removed 2 bases at V and 4 bases at J, with 9 bases between. The CDR3 sequence is CASSYGSRYNEQFF. CDR3 bases: TGTGCCAGCAGTTACGGGTCACGTTACAATGAGCAGTTCTTC.

The V and J genes are TRBV19 and TRBJ1-2; D is perhaps TRBD1 (6 bases). Per germline, CDR1 LNHDA and CDR2 SQIVND (reference sequence). This CDR3 contains 14 residues. The V end lost 1 base, the J end lost 8 bases, and 14 bases lay between the germline ends. CDR3 protein: CASSIVGARDGYTF. CDR3 DNA sequence: TGTGCCAGTAGTATAGTGGGGGCGCGGGACGGCTACACCTTC.

The chain uses TRBV6-5 and TRBJ2-1; weak D call: TRBD2 (5 bases). The length of the CDR3 is 16 residues. Germline values: CDR1 MNHEY, CDR2 SVGAGI. Trimming cost V 0 bases and J 8 bases, with 17 bases left between them. CDR3 in amino acids: CASSYSGILGIHEQFF. DNA of the CDR3: TGTGCCAGCAGTTACTCCGGGATCCTCGGAATCCATGAGCAGTTCTTC.

This chain links TRBV5-4 with TRBJ1-5; weak D call: TRBD1 (6 bases). The V end was cut by 0 bases, the J end by 5 bases, with 12 bases between. Germline V gene lookup returns CDR1 SGHNT and CDR2 YYREEE (reference sequence). This CDR3 is 15 amino acids long. The CDR3 nucleotides read TGTGCCAGCAGCTTGGGGGGAGAGGGGGATCAGCCCCAGCATTTT. Its protein product is CASSLGGEGDQPQHF.

V gene TRBV6-5 combines with J gene TRBJ1-2; the D gene is possibly TRBD1 (5 bases). Per germline, CDR1 MNHEY and CDR2 SVGAGI. The V end lost 5 bases, the J end lost 5 bases, and 15 bases lay between the germline ends. This CDR3 contains 14 residues. The CDR3 spells CASSESGLIYGYTF. CDR3 DNA sequence: TGTGCCAGCAGTGAGTCAGGGCTCATTTATGGCTACACCTTC.

The CDR3: CASSSPGGLVETQYF. CDR3 DNA: TGTGCCAGCAGCTCCCCTGGAGGGCTGGTCGAGACCCAGTACTTC. The chain uses TRBV11-2 and TRBJ2-5, with D perhaps matching TRBD2 (6 bases). The CDR3 is 15 residues long. Germline values: CDR1 SGHAT, CDR2 FQNNGV. V was shortened by 4 bases and J by 5 bases, with 17 bases between the two germline ends.

This chain connects TRBV6-1 to TRBJ2-7, with a possible D match to TRBD1 (5 bases). Germline values: CDR1 MNHNS, CDR2 SASEGT. The CDR3 loop spans 12 amino acids. Deletions cut 8 bases from V and 0 bases from J, with 8 bases between. CDR3 bases: TGTGCCAGCGACAGTAACTCCTACGAGCAGTACTTC. Translated, it gives CASDSNSYEQYF.

The chain couples TRBV19 to TRBJ2-1, with 11 positions matching TRBD2. Unmatched junction bases numbered 9, after V lost 5 bases and J lost 3 bases. Germline-derived CDR1 and CDR2 are LNHDA and SQIVND (reference sequence). The CDR3 sequence is 17 residues long. For the CDR3, the DNA is TGTGCCAGTAGTCGGACTAGCGGGCCATATAACTACAATGAGCAGTTCTTC. The encoded protein is CASSRTSGPYNYNEQFF.

The rearrangement uses TRBV15 and TRBJ1-2; 10 nucleotides align to TRBD1. Germline V gene lookup returns CDR1 LNHNV and CDR2 YYDKDF (reference sequence). The CDR3 length is 14 residues. With 0 bases clipped from V and 8 bases from J, the junction kept 3 bases outside the gene matches. Written as DNA, the CDR3 is TGTGCCACCAGCAGAGAGGACAGGGGGGAGGGCTACACCTTC. This codes for CATSREDRGEGYTF. Full variable domain (rest looked up from reference TRBV15 and TRBJ1-2): DAMVIQNPRYQVTQFGKPVTLSCSQTLNHNVMYWYQQKSSQAPKLLFHYYDKDFNNEADTPDNFQSRRPNTSFCFLDIRSPGLGDTAMYLCATSREDRGEGYTFGSGTRLTVV.

The CDR3 loop reads CASSWVASSTDTQYF. The DNA of the CDR3 is TGCGCCAGCAGCTGGGTAGCTTCTAGCACAGATACGCAGTATTTT. The chain employs TRBV5-1 and TRBJ2-3; D is undetermined. The CDR3 contains 15 residues. Germline-derived CDR1 and CDR2 are SGHRS and YFSETQ. V was clipped by 3 bases and J by 0 bases, with 11 bases between them.

J is TRBJ1-6 and V is TRBV19; D is perhaps TRBD1 (5 bases). The CDR3 runs 15 residues. The V gene's germline CDR1 is LNHDA and CDR2 SQIVND (reference sequence). V gave up 1 base and J gave up 6 bases, with 10 bases separating them. CDR3 loop: CASSIVGGGNSPLHF. CDR3 sequence (DNA): TGTGCCAGTAGTATAGTTGGGGGGGGTAATTCACCCCTCCACTTT.

The CDR3, as DNA: TGTGCCAGCAGCTTAGGGGGCAGCGTGGAGCAGTACTTC. Translated: CASSLGGSVEQYF. The chain joins TRBV7-1 to TRBJ2-7, with 7 bases that match TRBD1. TRBV7-1 is an open reading frame, and its role is uncertain. CDR3 length equals 13 residues. V lost 4 bases and J lost 7; bases outside the gene matches: 7.

This sequence joins TRBV6-6 and TRBJ2-7; the D gene is possibly TRBD2 (6 bases). This CDR3 contains 15 residues. Trimming removed 2 bases from V and 3 bases from J, with 14 bases in between. Germline CDR1 is MNHNY and CDR2 is SVGAGI (reference sequence). The CDR3 DNA sequence: TGTGCCAGCAGTTACGGGCTACCCGGGGGCTACGAGCAGTACTTC. This gives the protein CASSYGLPGGYEQYF.

V gene TRBV10-3 combines with J gene TRBJ2-1; a possible D gene is TRBD1 (5 bases). V gave up 6 bases and J gave up 4 bases, with 7 bases separating them. The germline gives CDR1 ENHRY, CDR2 SYGVKD. The CDR3 covers 12 residues. CDR3 loop: CAIRDTYNEQFF. CDR3 DNA: TGTGCCATCAGGGACACTTACAATGAGCAGTTCTTC.